Given below is one T cell receptor beta chain in context. The V gene's germline CDR1 is GTSNPN and CDR2 SVGIG (reference sequence). This CDR3 has 15 residues. V lost 0 bases to trimming and J lost 0 bases, with 11 bases between them. This entry is derived from a study of T cell responses to AZD1222 COVID-19 vaccine. Sequenced by immunoSEQ multiplex PCR; TCRdb stores in-frame clones only, minus some. This sample has about 100,000 clones; around 94% occur once, and the top ten carry approximately 2.2%. The source material was peripheral blood, sampled on day 0 of AZD1222 vaccination. The receptor was isolated from an adult in good health. The V and J genes are TRBV30 and TRBJ1-2; a weak D match, TRBD1 (6 bases). For the CDR3, the DNA is TGTGCCTGGAGTGTACTCCAGGGGACTAACTATGGCTACACCTTC. Translating it yields CAWSVLQGTNYGYTF.